What follows are 25 T cell receptor beta chains derived from one specimen sequenced in a study of blood T cell repertoires in COVID-19. Generated by immunoSEQ multiplex PCR, the TCRdb table keeps only in-frame clones and is missing some. This sample carries about 250,000 clones, about 91% of them seen once, and the ten largest clones take over 1.1%. Specimen: peripheral blood. The receptors were sampled from a man older than 75 with acute or convalescent COVID-19.

The genes are TRBV3-1 (or the pseudogene TRBV3-2) and TRBJ1-2; TRBD1 aligns across 9 bases. CDR1 is LGHDT, CDR2 YNNKEL, per germline (reference sequence). The trim removed 3 bases at V and 7 bases at J, leaving 9 bases unmatched. The CDR3 is 15 residues long. The CDR3 DNA reads TGTGCCAGCAGCCAGGTCACAGGGGGCGTGTGTGGCTACACCTTC. It yields the protein CASSQVTGGVCGYTF.

There are a few counts of this clone. The V and J genes are TRBV6-6 and TRBJ1-5; 8 bases agree with TRBD1. Germline V gives CDR1 MNHNY, CDR2 SVGAGI (reference sequence). The CDR3 has 15 amino acids. J lost 5 bases, V lost 0 bases, and 3 bases had no gene match. The CDR3 DNA follows: TGTGCCAGCAGTTACTCGGCGACAGGGGATCAGCCCCAGCATTTT. Residues: CASSYSATGDQPQHF.

The V call is TRBV6-5, the J call TRBJ1-2; 9 nucleotides agree with TRBD1. Trimming took 0 bases from V and 0 from J; bases not matched to a gene: 2. Germline CDR1 MNHEY, CDR2 SVGAGI. This CDR3 is 16 amino acids long. The CDR3 region has the DNA TGTGCCAGCAGTTACTCAGGACAGGGGACTAACTATGGCTACACCTTC. It encodes CASSYSGQGTNYGYTF.

There are a few counts of this clone. V is TRBV19 and J is TRBJ1-5; TRBD1 is a possible D gene (6 bases). CDR1 LNHDA and CDR2 SQIVND come from the germline V gene (reference sequence). The CDR3 runs 18 residues. Trimming stripped 5 bases from V and 2 bases from J, with 22 bases between. Written as DNA, the CDR3 is TGTGCCAGTAGTTACGGACAGTCAGTGAGGGGTGGCAATCAGCCCCAGCATTTT. It specifies CASSYGQSVRGGNQPQHF.

The gene calls are TRBV5-6 and TRBJ2-1; TRBD2 agrees at 8 bases. CDR3 length: 16 residues. The germline CDR1 and CDR2 sequences are SGHDT and YYEEEE. The junction had 7 bases not matched to a gene; V was cut back by 0 bases and J by 5 bases. CDR3 loop: CASSLELGRVHNEQFF. CDR3 nucleotides: TGTGCCAGCAGCTTGGAGCTCGGGAGGGTTCACAATGAGCAGTTCTTC.

A word on this clone: Different DNA sequences within this sample yield the same CDR3. This chain connects TRBV4-3 to TRBJ1-4; D ambiguous. V was cut by 1 base and J by 8 bases, with 8 bases left in between. Looked up from germline, CDR1 is LGHNA and CDR2 is YSLEER. The length of the CDR3 is 13 residues. CDR3 DNA sequence: TGCGCCAGCAGCCAAGGCCACTGGGAAAAACTGTTTTTT. It encodes CASSQGHWEKLFF.

This clone was detected only once. This chain links TRBV7-8 with TRBJ1-6; the match to TRBD1 covers 7 bases. CDR1 SGHVS and CDR2 FQNEAQ come from the germline V gene. Trimming at V came to 1 base and at J to 2 bases, leaving 2 bases not matched to a gene. This CDR3 comprises 16 residues. The CDR3 bases are TGTGCCAGCAGCTTAGAGGGGGCCACCTATAATTCACCCCTCCACTTT. Translated, it gives CASSLEGATYNSPLHF.

This sequence joins TRBV7-9 and TRBJ1-5, with 8 bases matching TRBD1. CDR1 is SEHNR and CDR2 is FQNEAQ in the germline V gene (reference sequence). The CDR3 consists of 15 residues. Trimming removed 5 bases from V and 7 bases from J; junction bases left unmatched: 10. The CDR3 sequence: CASSPTGGAGQPQHF. The CDR3, as DNA: TGTGCCAGCAGCCCAACAGGGGGGGCCGGGCAGCCCCAGCATTTT.

V usage is TRBV7-2 and J usage is TRBJ1-2, with 9 bases lining up with TRBD1. V shed 5 bases, J shed 2 bases, and the junction held 3 bases outside the gene matches. Germline loops: CDR1 SGHTA, CDR2 FQGNSA. This CDR3 is 14 amino acids long. The CDR3 reads CASSRGQGNYGYTF. CDR3 coding DNA: TGTGCCAGCAGCCGCGGACAGGGGAACTATGGCTACACCTTC.

This chain uses TRBV18 with TRBJ1-2, with D maybe TRBD1 (5 bases). This CDR3 has 13 residues. Germline CDR1 KGHSH, CDR2 LQKENI. Between the trimmed V and J ends, which lost 2 bases and 6 bases, there was a span of 10 bases. In DNA form, the CDR3 reads TGTGCCAGCTCACCAAGAACAGGAGATGGCTACACCTTC. Translating it yields CASSPRTGDGYTF.

CDR3 region: CASSPRNEQFF. As DNA, the CDR3 is TGTGCCAGCAGCCCCAGGAATGAGCAGTTCTTC. V is TRBV7-2 and J is TRBJ2-1; D unclear. The CDR3 has 11 amino acids. Germline V gene data show CDR1 as SGHTA and CDR2 as FQGNSA. The V end lost 5 bases, the J end lost 7 bases, and 6 bases lay between the germline ends.

The V and J genes are TRBV20-1 and TRBJ2-1, with D maybe TRBD1 (6 bases). Between the trimmed V and J ends, which lost 6 bases and 13 bases, there was a span of 16 bases. CDR3 length: 11 amino acids. In germline, CDR1 is DFQATT, CDR2 SNEGSKA (reference sequence). As DNA, the CDR3 is TGCAGTGCAGATACAGGGATGGGACAGTTCTTC. Translated: CSADTGMGQFF.

V usage is TRBV14 and J usage is TRBJ2-2, with D possibly TRBD2 on 5 matching bases. From germline, CDR1 is SGHDN and CDR2 FVKESK. The CDR3 runs to 17 residues. Trimming stripped 0 bases from V and 4 bases from J, with 15 bases between. Here the CDR3 reads CASSQDLASLLTGELFF. The CDR3 DNA sequence: TGTGCCAGCAGCCAAGATCTCGCTAGCCTACTCACCGGGGAGCTGTTTTTT.

The chain uses TRBV7-9 and TRBJ2-3; a weak D match, TRBD2 (6 bases). CDR3 size: 15 residues. The germline CDR1 and CDR2 sequences are SEHNR and FQNEAQ (reference sequence). V was cut by 0 bases and J by 2 bases, with 9 bases left in between. CDR3 sequence (DNA): TGTGCCAGCAGCTTAGCGCCGCGGGACACAGATACGCAGTATTTT. It is translated as CASSLAPRDTDTQYF.

The chain employs TRBV6-4 and TRBJ2-2; D gene unclear. There are 15 residues in the CDR3. Germline-derived CDR1 and CDR2 are MRHNA and SNTAGT. V lost 3 bases and J lost 4, with 12 bases in between. In nucleotides, the CDR3 is TGTGCCAGCAGTGAACAACCTCAATCCACCGGGGAGCTGTTTTTT. Translating gives CASSEQPQSTGELFF.

Comment on this clone: The junction does not match germline at one end; this may be a read error. The V gene is TRBV7-2, the J gene TRBJ2-3; D remains unclear. The CDR3 runs 14 residues. Germline CDR1 and CDR2: SGHTA and FQGNSA. Here the CDR3 DNA reads TGTGCCAGCAGTTTAGGGTACAGTGGCGATACGCAGTATTTT. Its protein product is CASSLGYSGDTQYF.

DNA for the CDR3: TGTGCCAGCAGCTTGGCTAGCGGTTCCTACAATGAGCAGTTCTTC. It translates to CASSLASGSYNEQFF. V usage is TRBV5-6 and J usage is TRBJ2-1; 7 bases are shared with TRBD2. J gave up 1 base and V 0 bases, and 1 base lay outside the gene matches. The V gene's germline CDR1 is SGHDT and CDR2 YYEEEE. This CDR3 is built from 15 residues.

J is TRBJ1-6 and V is TRBV28; D not certain. Germline V gene lookup returns CDR1 MDHEN and CDR2 SYDVKM. Trimming left V 2 bases short and J 7 bases short, with 9 bases between. CDR3 length equals 14 residues. CDR3 bases: TGTGCCAGCAGTTTAGCGGGTTGGAATTCACCCCTCCACTTT. The encoded protein is CASSLAGWNSPLHF.

This clone was found once. The identical CDR3 is also encoded by other nucleotide sequences in the sample. The chain links TRBV19 to TRBJ2-5; TRBD1 matches at 9 bases. J gave up 5 bases and V 4 bases, and 5 bases lay outside the gene matches. This CDR3 contains 14 residues. In germline, CDR1 is LNHDA, CDR2 SQIVND (reference sequence). The CDR3 reads CASSTTGGGETQYF. The CDR3 coding sequence is TGTGCCAGTAGTACGACAGGGGGAGGGGAGACCCAGTACTTC.

The V call is TRBV19, the J call TRBJ1-4; TRBD1 agrees at 7 bases. V shed 6 bases, J shed 7 bases, and the junction held 14 bases outside the gene matches. Germline assignment: CDR1 LNHDA and CDR2 SQIVND (reference sequence). The length of the CDR3 is 16 residues. The CDR3 reads CASSTRGQAGGEKLFF. In DNA, the CDR3 is TGTGCCAGTAGCACCCGTGGACAGGCCGGGGGTGAAAAACTGTTTTTT. The full variable domain, in which reference TRBV19 and TRBJ1-4 provide the parts outside the CDR3, is DGGITQSPKYLFRKEGQNVTLSCEQNLNHDAMYWYRQDPGQGLRLIYYSQIVNDFQKGDIAEGYSVSREKKESFPLTVTSAQKNPTAFYLCASSTRGQAGGEKLFFGSGTQLSVL.

The chain recombines TRBV27 with TRBJ2-1, with 10 bases fitting TRBD2. Germline V lookup: CDR1 MNHEY, CDR2 SMNVEV (reference sequence). This CDR3 contains 12 residues. Trimming cost V 10 bases and J 7 bases; bases outside gene matches: 4. For the CDR3, the DNA is TGTGCCACGGGACTAGCGTCGAATGAGCAGTTCTTC. Its translation is CATGLASNEQFF.

This clone appeared a single time. This chain connects TRBV6-5 to TRBJ1-1; possible D gene TRBD1, 5 bases. The V end lost 3 bases, the J end lost 11 bases, and 16 bases lay between the germline ends. The germline V gene has CDR1 MNHEY and CDR2 SVGAGI. The CDR3 is 13 residues long. CDR3: CASSYGEGTRAFF. CDR3 sequence (DNA): TGTGCCAGCAGTTATGGGGAGGGGACGAGGGCTTTCTTT.

CDR3 protein: CASSVSTEANYGYTF. CDR3 DNA: TGTGCCAGCAGCGTATCAACAGAAGCTAACTATGGCTACACCTTC. The chain recombines TRBV9 with TRBJ1-2; no clear D gene. V was trimmed by 1 base and J by 0 bases, leaving 10 bases between them. The CDR3 loop spans 15 amino acids. Germline V gene sequence: CDR1 SGDLS, CDR2 YYNGEE.

The J gene is TRBJ2-3, the V gene TRBV6-2 or TRBV6-3; tentative D call: TRBD2 (5 bases). Between the trimmed V and J ends, which lost 0 bases and 1 base, there was a span of 8 bases. The V gene's germline CDR1 is MNHEY and CDR2 SVGEGT. There are 15 residues in the CDR3. CDR3 protein: CASSYSVGGTDTQYF. The CDR3 DNA is TGTGCCAGCAGTTACTCGGTGGGAGGCACAGATACGCAGTATTTT.

The chain couples TRBV6-5 to TRBJ2-7; TRBD1 agrees at 8 bases. The CDR3 length is 14 residues. V was clipped by 10 bases and J by 3 bases; unmatched bases: 11. Per germline, CDR1 MNHEY and CDR2 SVGAGI. The CDR3 protein is CATRGSGGLYEQYF. CDR3 DNA sequence: TGTGCCACCCGGGGGTCAGGGGGCCTCTACGAGCAGTACTTC.